This T cell receptor beta chain was recorded in a study of blood T cell repertoires in COVID-19. All enrollees were roughly 18 to 89 years old and from about 24 US areas. Cohorts were assigned according to the clinical history that participants reported. As handled by the study authors: Estimated nucleated cell counts came from reference gene primer amplification. Repertoires were generated with immunoSEQ multiplex PCR, while TCRdb's copy carries only in-frame clones and drops some. V and J calls and clone size follow that table, whereas D and trimming were derived from the DNA. The sample lists around 130,000 clones, around 84% occurring once. CDR3 length: 13 residues. Trimming left V 0 bases short and J 6 bases short, with 6 bases between. Germline CDR1 is SGHAT and CDR2 is FQNNGV.

This rearrangement joins TRBV11-2 to TRBJ1-5; D unclear. The sample consisted of PBMCs or T cells enriched from blood (not recorded which). This receptor was taken from a man in his forties with acute COVID-19. The CDR3 DNA is TGTGCCAGCAGCTTAGATTATAGTCAGCCCCAGCATTTT. This codes for CASSLDYSQPQHF. The full variable domain, with the rest looked up from reference TRBV11-2 and TRBJ1-5, is EAGVAQSPRYKIIEKRQSVAFWCNPISGHATLYWYQQILGQGPKLLIQFQNNGVVDDSQLPKDRFSAERLKGVDSTLKIQPAKLEDSAVYLCASSLDYSQPQHFGDGTRLSIL.